Detailed here is one T cell receptor beta chain. The data were obtained in a study of blood T cell repertoires in COVID-19. Background on the study: Sites across the United States, Italy and Spain contributed samples from acute and convalescent COVID-19. PBMCs, B-cell-depleted T cells, or T cells were the source of the cDNA or gDNA that made up the material.

V dropped 6 bases and J dropped 5; count of bases not matched to a gene: 3. The CDR3 is made up of 13 amino acids. Germline V CDR1 and CDR2: KGHSH, LQKENI. How the authors handled the data: How many nucleated cells were present was estimated from reference gene primer amplification. Assay used: immunoSEQ multiplex PCR; TCRdb lists only in-frame clones, some missing. That table is the source of V, J and clone size, and D and trimming were worked out from the DNA. This table holds some 65,000 clones, about 91% found once. The receptor comes from an elderly woman with active COVID-19. This chain connects TRBV18 to TRBJ1-1; 10 nucleotides line up with TRBD1. The sequenced sample was peripheral blood. CDR3 nucleotide sequence: TGTGCCAGCTCCCGGGACAGGGGTACTGAAGCTTTCTTT. As protein: CASSRDRGTEAFF.